This TCR beta chain is from a study of beta chain features in type 1 diabetes. Study-level findings and limits: Shortening that was moderate but significant affected the TCRB CDR3s of Type 1 diabetes patients in all four CD4+ subsets. The study found fewer insertions and more deletions at VDJ junctions in type 1 diabetes patients.

Expressed TCRB transcripts were sequenced after all isolated RNA was converted to cDNA. Assay used: immunoSEQ multiplex PCR; TCRdb lists only in-frame clones, some missing. The sample has roughly 240,000 clones; around 22% are singletons. Markers CD45RO/CCR7/CD25/CD127/CD95/CD27 served to sort CD4+ naive, central memory, regulatory and stem cell-like memory cells. This clone was counted only a few times. Antigen: not known. The same CDR3 also results from other DNA sequences found in this sample. The TCR sequence derives from a woman in her 30s with type 1 diabetes. The specimen sequenced was naive CD4+ T cells from blood.

CDR3 DNA sequence: TGCAGCGTTGTAGGACTCCAAGAGACCCAGTACTTC. It codes for CSVVGLQETQYF. The gene calls are TRBV29-1 and TRBJ2-5; possible D gene TRBD2, 5 bases. V lost 4 bases to trimming and J lost 1 base, with 7 bases between them. CDR1 and CDR2 from the germline V gene are SQVTM and ANQGSEA. This CDR3 has 12 residues. The variable domain in full, completed from reference TRBV29-1 and TRBJ2-5, reads SAVISQKPSRDICQRGTSLTIQCQVDSQVTMMFWYRQQPGQSLTLIATANQGSEATYESGFVIDKFPISRPNLTFSTLTVSNMSPEDSSIYLCSVVGLQETQYFGPGTRLLVL.